This TCR beta chain was identified in a study of blood T cell repertoires in COVID-19. TCRdb's copy holds only in-frame clones and misses some; the assay was immunoSEQ multiplex PCR. Of around 60,000 clones listed, around 83% are singletons. CDR3 length: 18 amino acids. With 0 bases clipped from V and 14 bases from J, the junction kept 17 bases outside the gene matches. CDR1 is LGHDT and CDR2 is YNNKEL in the germline V gene (reference sequence). The chain recombines TRBV3-1 (or the pseudogene TRBV3-2) with TRBJ1-6; 9 nucleotides agree with TRBD1. The source is a man under 40 with COVID-19, enrolled during active disease. What was sequenced was peripheral blood. CDR3 sequence (DNA): TGTGCCAGCAGCCAAGAGAATCCCGGGACAGGGCCATCCCGGGCCCTCCACTTT. It codes for CASSQENPGTGPSRALHF.